This T cell receptor (beta chain) came from a study of CD8 T cells in Susac syndrome (dated by TCRdb to between 2019 and 2020). Some background on the complete study: The study used repertoire sequencing to test whether antigen drove CD8+ T cell activation and differentiation in Susac syndrome. Clonality of the CD8+ T cell repertoire was compared between over ten healthy donors, about 14 Susac syndrome patients and some 15 multiple sclerosis patients. The full study reports these points: The study acknowledged that relatively few individuals were included in the TCR sequencing and HLA analysis.

This clonotype has just one count. What this receptor recognizes is not known. No base qualities exist here, and no much larger clone lies one base off it. One read represents weak support. Peripheral blood CD8+ and CD4+ T cells from healthy donors, Susac syndrome patients and multiple sclerosis patients were profiled using high-throughput TCR beta sequencing. Treatment-naive patients with stable or active relapsing-remitting disease fulfilling revised McDonald criteria were used as multiple sclerosis controls. CD8+ TEMRA cells were enriched by FACS, while bulk CD8+ and CD4+ T cells were purified by magnetic negative isolation. Blood was collected in EDTA tubes and processed within 24 hours, with PBMCs isolated through density gradient centrifugation. PBMCs intended for TCR sequencing were cryopreserved in liquid nitrogen and thawed later in a water bath at 37 degrees C. A purity of at least 90% was achieved for sorted or isolated CD4+, CD8+ and CD8+ TEMRA cells.

RNA was extracted using the RNeasy kit, and about 0.45 to 1 microgram was reverse transcribed with random hexamers. TCR beta CDR3 regions were amplified with the immunoSEQ multiplex PCR assay covering 54 Vbeta and 13 Jbeta segments. PCR amplification bias was corrected using a synthetic template baseline for primer optimization and computational correction. In the original analysis: Reads were annotated to V, D and J genes per IMGT and analyzed with immunoSEQ Analyzer, keeping only productive sequences. Clonality was computed as one minus Shannon entropy normalized by log2 of the number of productive unique sequences. Public and private clones were assessed among the 100 most prevalent clones of each patient and control. Clones were defined as Susac-specific if absent from the healthy and MS cohorts, from 1052 published viral clones and from other ImmuneACCESS disease sequences. TCRdb reprocessing: public reads trimmed at Q25 with fastp, clones called with MiXCR, in-frame beta chains kept. CDR3 protein sequences are deduplicated, and each keeps its most common genes and DNA. The V and J calls shown here were made by TCRdb, not taken from the authors' results. A total of about 400,000 distinct CDR3 sequences appear in this sample, approximately 85% of them only once. The biggest ten clones account for 0.09% to 0.15% of the sample.

For CDR1 and CDR2, the germline V gene (reference sequence) lists LGHDT and YNNKEL. The CDR3 measures 18 amino acids from cysteine to phenylalanine. Left in the record is the CDR3 DNA by itself, 54 bases read in frame from the first base. The germline ends are 20 bases apart after V is trimmed by 4 bases and J by 1 base. The chain employs TRBV3-1 and TRBJ2-1; the D gene is tentatively TRBD1 or TRBD2, each matching 6 bases. Sequencing used CD8+ T cells from PBMCs. The TCR sequence derives from a human donor with multiple sclerosis. Here is the DNA: TGTGCCAGCAGCCCTCTCCGGGTCCAAGGGGGGTCCTACAATGAGCAGTTCTTC. Translation gives CASSPLRVQGGSYNEQFF.